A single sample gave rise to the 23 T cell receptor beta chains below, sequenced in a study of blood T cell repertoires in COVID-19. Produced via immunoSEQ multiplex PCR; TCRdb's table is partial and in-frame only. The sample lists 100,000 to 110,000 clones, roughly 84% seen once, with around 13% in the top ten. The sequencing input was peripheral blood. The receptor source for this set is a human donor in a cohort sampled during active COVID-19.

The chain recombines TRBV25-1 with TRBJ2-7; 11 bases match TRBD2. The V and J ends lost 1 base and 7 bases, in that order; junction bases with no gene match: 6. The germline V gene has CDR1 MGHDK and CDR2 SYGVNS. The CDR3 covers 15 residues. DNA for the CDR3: TGTGCCAGCAGTGAATCGGTAGCGGGAGGGGGGGAGCAGTACTTC. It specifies CASSESVAGGGEQYF.

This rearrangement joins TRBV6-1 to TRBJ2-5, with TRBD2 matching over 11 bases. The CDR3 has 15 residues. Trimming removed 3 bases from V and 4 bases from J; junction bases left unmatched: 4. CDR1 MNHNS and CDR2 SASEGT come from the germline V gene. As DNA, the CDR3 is TGTGCCAGCAGTGAGCCACTAGCGGGAGTAGAGACCCAGTACTTC. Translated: CASSEPLAGVETQYF.

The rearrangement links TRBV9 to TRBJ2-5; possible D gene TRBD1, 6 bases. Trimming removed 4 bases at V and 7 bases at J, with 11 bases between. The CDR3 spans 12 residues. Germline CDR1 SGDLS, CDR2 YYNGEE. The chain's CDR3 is CASSSLGGTQYF. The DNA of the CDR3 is TGTGCCAGCAGCTCCTTAGGGGGGACCCAGTACTTC.

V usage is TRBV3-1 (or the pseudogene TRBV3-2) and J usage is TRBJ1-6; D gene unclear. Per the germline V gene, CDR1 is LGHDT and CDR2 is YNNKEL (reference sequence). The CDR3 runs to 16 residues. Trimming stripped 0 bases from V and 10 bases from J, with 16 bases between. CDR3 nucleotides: TGTGCCAGCAGCCAAGATGTCTCGGCACGGAGATCACCCCTCCACTTT. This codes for CASSQDVSARRSPLHF.

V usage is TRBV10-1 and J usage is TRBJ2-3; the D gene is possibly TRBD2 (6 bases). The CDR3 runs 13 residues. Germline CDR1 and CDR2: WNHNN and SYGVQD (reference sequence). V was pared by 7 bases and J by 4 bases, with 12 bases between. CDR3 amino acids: CASNAGLADTQYF. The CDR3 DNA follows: TGCGCCAGCAACGCGGGATTGGCAGATACGCAGTATTTT.

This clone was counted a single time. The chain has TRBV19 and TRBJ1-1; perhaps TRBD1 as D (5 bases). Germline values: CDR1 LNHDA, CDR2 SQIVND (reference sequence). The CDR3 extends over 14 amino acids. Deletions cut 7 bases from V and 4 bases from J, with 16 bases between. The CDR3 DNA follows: TGTGCCAGTATCCCCCCAGGGAGGGCCACTGAAGCTTTCTTT. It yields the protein CASIPPGRATEAFF.

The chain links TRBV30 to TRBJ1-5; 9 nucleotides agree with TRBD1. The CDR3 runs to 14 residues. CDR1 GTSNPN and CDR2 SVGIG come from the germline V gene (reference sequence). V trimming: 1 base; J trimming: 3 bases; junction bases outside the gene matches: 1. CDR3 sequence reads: CAWSGQGDNQPQHF. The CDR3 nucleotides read TGTGCCTGGAGTGGACAGGGGGACAATCAGCCCCAGCATTTT.

The DNA of the CDR3 is TGTGCCACCAGTGAGGACAGCCCCAATCAGCCCCAGCATTTT. It translates to CATSEDSPNQPQHF. V gene TRBV24-1 combines with J gene TRBJ1-5, with a possible D match to TRBD1 (6 bases). V gave up 4 bases and J gave up 3 bases, with 9 bases separating them. This CDR3 comprises 14 residues. Germline values: CDR1 KGHDR, CDR2 SFDVKD.

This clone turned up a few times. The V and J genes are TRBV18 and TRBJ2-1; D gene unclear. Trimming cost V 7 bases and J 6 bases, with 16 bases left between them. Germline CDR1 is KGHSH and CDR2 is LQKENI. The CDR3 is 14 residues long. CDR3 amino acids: CASLPGSLANEQFF. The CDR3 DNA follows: TGTGCCAGCTTGCCGGGTTCCCTCGCCAATGAGCAGTTCTTC.

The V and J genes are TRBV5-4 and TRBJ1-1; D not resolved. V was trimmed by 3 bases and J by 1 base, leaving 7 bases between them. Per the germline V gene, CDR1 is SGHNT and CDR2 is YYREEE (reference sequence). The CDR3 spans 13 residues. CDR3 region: CASSWEGNTEAFF. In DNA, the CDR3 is TGTGCCAGCAGCTGGGAGGGGAACACTGAAGCTTTCTTT.

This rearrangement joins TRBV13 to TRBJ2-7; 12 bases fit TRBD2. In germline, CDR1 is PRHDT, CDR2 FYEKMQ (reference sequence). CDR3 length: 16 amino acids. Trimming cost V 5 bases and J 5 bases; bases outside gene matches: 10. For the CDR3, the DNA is TGTGCCAGCAGCAGAGGACTAGCGGGAAAGAAAGACGAGCAGTACTTC. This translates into CASSRGLAGKKDEQYF.

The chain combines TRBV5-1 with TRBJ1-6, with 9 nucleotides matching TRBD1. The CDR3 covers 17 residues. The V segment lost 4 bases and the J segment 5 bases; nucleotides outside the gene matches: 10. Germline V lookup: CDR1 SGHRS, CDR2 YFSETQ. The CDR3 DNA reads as TGCGCCAGCAGCCCTGGGACAGGGCGGGACAATAATTCACCCCTCCACTTT. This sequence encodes CASSPGTGRDNNSPLHF.

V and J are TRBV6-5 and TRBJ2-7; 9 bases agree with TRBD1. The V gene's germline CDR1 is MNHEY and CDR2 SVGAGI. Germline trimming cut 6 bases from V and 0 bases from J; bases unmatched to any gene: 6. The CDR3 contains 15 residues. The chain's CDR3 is CASRIRDRDSYEQYF. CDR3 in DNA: TGTGCCAGCAGAATCCGGGACAGGGACTCCTACGAGCAGTACTTC.

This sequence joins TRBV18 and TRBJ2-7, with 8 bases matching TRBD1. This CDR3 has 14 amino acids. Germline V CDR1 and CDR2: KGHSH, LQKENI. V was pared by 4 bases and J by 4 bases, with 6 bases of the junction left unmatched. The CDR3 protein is CASSQLTGGYEQYF. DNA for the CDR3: TGTGCCAGCTCACAACTAACAGGGGGATACGAGCAGTACTTC.

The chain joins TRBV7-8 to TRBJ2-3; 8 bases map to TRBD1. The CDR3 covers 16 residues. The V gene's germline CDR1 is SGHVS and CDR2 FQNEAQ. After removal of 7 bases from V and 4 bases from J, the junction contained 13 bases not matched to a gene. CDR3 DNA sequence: TGTGCCAGCACCGGAACAGGGGGGACCGCCCCAGATACGCAGTATTTT. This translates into CASTGTGGTAPDTQYF.

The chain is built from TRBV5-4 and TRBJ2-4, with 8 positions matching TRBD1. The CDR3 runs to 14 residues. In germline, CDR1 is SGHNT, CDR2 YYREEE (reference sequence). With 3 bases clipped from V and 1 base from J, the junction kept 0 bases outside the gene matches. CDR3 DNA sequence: TGTGCCAGCAGCTGGGACAGGGCCAAAAACATTCAGTACTTC. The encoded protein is CASSWDRAKNIQYF.

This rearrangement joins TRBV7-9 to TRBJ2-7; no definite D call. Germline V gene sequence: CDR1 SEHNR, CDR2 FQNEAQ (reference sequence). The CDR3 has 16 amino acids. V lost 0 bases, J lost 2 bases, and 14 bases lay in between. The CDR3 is CASSLAAASPTYEQYF. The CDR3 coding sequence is TGTGCCAGCAGCTTAGCGGCGGCTTCCCCCACCTACGAGCAGTACTTC.

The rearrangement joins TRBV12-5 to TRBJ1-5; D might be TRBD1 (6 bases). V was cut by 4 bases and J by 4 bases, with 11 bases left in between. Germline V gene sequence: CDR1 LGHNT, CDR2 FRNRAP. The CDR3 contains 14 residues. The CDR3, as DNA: TGTGCTAGTGGTTACGGGACAAAGAATCAGCCCCAGCATTTT. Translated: CASGYGTKNQPQHF.

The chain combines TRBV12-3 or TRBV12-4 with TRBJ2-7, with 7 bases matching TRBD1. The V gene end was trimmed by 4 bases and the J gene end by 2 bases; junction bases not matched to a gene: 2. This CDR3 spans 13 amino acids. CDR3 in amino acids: CASSYTGAYEQYF. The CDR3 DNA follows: TGTGCCAGCAGTTATACAGGGGCCTACGAGCAGTACTTC.

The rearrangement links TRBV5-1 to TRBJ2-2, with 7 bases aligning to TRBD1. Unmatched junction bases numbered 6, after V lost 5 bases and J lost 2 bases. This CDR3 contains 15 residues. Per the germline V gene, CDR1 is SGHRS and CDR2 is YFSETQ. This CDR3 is CASRAAGGNTGELFF. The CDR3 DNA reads TGCGCCAGCAGAGCGGCAGGGGGTAACACCGGGGAGCTGTTTTTT.

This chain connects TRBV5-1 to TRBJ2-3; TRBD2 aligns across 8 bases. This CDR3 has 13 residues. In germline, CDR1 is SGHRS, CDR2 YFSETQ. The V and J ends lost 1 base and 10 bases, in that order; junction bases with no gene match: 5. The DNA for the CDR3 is TGCGCCAGCAGCTTGATTCCGGGAGGGGCGCAGTATTTT. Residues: CASSLIPGGAQYF.

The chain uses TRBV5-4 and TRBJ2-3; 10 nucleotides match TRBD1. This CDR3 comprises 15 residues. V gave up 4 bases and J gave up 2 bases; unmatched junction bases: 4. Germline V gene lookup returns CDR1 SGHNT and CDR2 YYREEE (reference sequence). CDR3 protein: CASSKDRGFTDTQYF. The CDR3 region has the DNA TGTGCCAGCAGCAAGGACAGGGGGTTCACAGATACGCAGTATTTT.

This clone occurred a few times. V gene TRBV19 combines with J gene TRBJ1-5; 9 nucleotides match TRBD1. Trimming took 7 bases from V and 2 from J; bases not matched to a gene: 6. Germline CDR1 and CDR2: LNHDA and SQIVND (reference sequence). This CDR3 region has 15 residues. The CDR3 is CASIRTGDRNQPQHF. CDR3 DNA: TGTGCCAGTATCCGGACAGGGGACCGCAATCAGCCCCAGCATTTT.